These T cell receptor beta chains were read from a single sample in a study of CD8+ T cells in alopecia areata. TCRdb's table, derived via immunoSEQ multiplex PCR, lists solely in-frame clones and lacks some. Found here are hundreds of thousands of clones, about 60% of them singletons; the top ten hold less than 0.6%. The input for sequencing was CD4+ T cells sorted from blood, taken at week 0. These receptors came from a human donor with alopecia areata. CDR3s include the opening cysteine and the closing phenylalanine or tryptophan. The D gene is left open where the match is weak. Where a row states a size, it is once, few, many or the class of an expanded clone; other rows omit it.

abundance,len,v_gene,j_gene,d_gene,CDR3nt,CDR3aa
NA,17,TRBV7-3,TRBJ2-3,NA,TGTGCCAGCAGCTTAACCGAGGAGAACCCGAGCACAGATACGCAGTATTTT,CASSLTEENPSTDTQYF
once,17,TRBV10-1,TRBJ1-2,NA,TGCGCCAGCAATATTTTCTTTGCAGGCGCTACTAACTATGGCTACACCTTC,CASNIFFAGATNYGYTF
few,16,TRBV15,TRBJ1-2,TRBD1,TGTGCCACCAGCAGAGGACAGGGAGCGCGGAACTATGGCTACACCTTC,CATSRGQGARNYGYTF
NA,15,TRBV7-9,TRBJ1-6,NA,TGTGCCAGCAGCTTAGGGTCGGGTGGGGGTTCACCCCTCCACTTT,CASSLGSGGGSPLHF
NA,13,TRBV6-6,TRBJ1-2,TRBD1,TGTGCCAGCAGACAGGGGGCCACGGGTGGCTACACCTTC,CASRQGATGGYTF
NA,16,TRBV27,TRBJ1-5,TRBD1,TGTGCCAGCAGTCCGGGACAGGGGGCGCAAAGGCAGCCCCAGCATTTT,CASSPGQGAQRQPQHF
NA,17,TRBV7-6,TRBJ2-3,NA,TGTGCCAGCAGCTTAAGGGGGTGGCGGGGATACACAGATACGCAGTATTTT,CASSLRGWRGYTDTQYF
few,15,TRBV5-1,TRBJ2-7,NA,TGCGCCAGCAGCAAGGGGGCGGGACCGCAGTACGAGCAGTACTTC,CASSKGAGPQYEQYF
NA,13,TRBV7-9,TRBJ2-7,NA,TGTGCCAGCAGCTTACCTGGTTCCTACGAGCAGTACTTC,CASSLPGSYEQYF
NA,14,TRBV29-1,TRBJ1-2,NA,TGCAGCGTCTCTATATTGACAGCTAACTATGGCTACACCTTC,CSVSILTANYGYTF
NA,15,TRBV2,TRBJ2-2,TRBD2,TGTGCCAGCAGTAGACTAGCGGCGAACACCGGGGAGCTGTTTTTT,CASSRLAANTGELFF
NA,13,TRBV18,TRBJ1-2,TRBD1,TGTGCCAGCGATCCCGGGACAGGCTTTGGCTACACCTTC,CASDPGTGFGYTF
few,12,TRBV30,TRBJ1-5,NA,TGTGCCTGGAGTGGCGGGGTTCAGCCCCAGCATTTT,CAWSGGVQPQHF
few,18,TRBV4-1,TRBJ1-1,NA,TGCGCCAGCAGCCAAGATGAAGGACGAACGGGCCTGAACACTGAAGCTTTCTTT,CASSQDEGRTGLNTEAFF
once,14,TRBV9,TRBJ2-5,NA,TGTGCCAGCAGCGTAGGAGGGGTGCAAGAGACCCAGTACTTC,CASSVGGVQETQYF
NA,15,TRBV30,TRBJ1-5,NA,TGTGCCTGGCAGACAGGACAGCCGCCTTGGGGGCCCCAGCATTTT,CAWQTGQPPWGPQHF
few,13,TRBV9,TRBJ2-1,NA,TGTGCCAGCAGCGTTGGGTCCTACAATGAGCAGTTCTTC,CASSVGSYNEQFF
many,14,TRBV18,TRBJ2-7,TRBD2,TGTGCCAGCTCACGCAGTCTAGCGGAGTACGAGCAGTACTTC,CASSRSLAEYEQYF
NA,14,TRBV30,TRBJ1-5,TRBD1,TGTGCCTGGAGTATAGCACAGGGGCGCCAGCCCCAGCATTTT,CAWSIAQGRQPQHF
NA,14,TRBV7-6,TRBJ1-1,NA,TGTGCCAGCAGCTTAGGGGCAGGAAACACTGAAGCTTTCTTT,CASSLGAGNTEAFF
few,17,TRBV7-6,TRBJ1-5,NA,TGTGCCAGCAGCTTAGCCCTATCCCCCTTAAGCAATCAGCCCCAGCATTTT,CASSLALSPLSNQPQHF
NA,15,TRBV4-1,TRBJ2-3,NA,TGCGCCAGCAGCCAAGTAGGGCTAAACACAGATACGCAGTATTTT,CASSQVGLNTDTQYF
many,15,TRBV29-1,TRBJ2-1,TRBD2,TGCAGCGTCACTTCTGGGCCTAGCGGGAGAAATGAGCAGTTCTTC,CSVTSGPSGRNEQFF
NA,15,TRBV5-1,TRBJ1-2,NA,TGCGCCAGCAGCCCAGACAGGACCGGGGTTCGTGGCTACACCTTC,CASSPDRTGVRGYTF
NA,14,TRBV28,TRBJ2-6,NA,TGTGCCAGCAGGAAAAGCTCTGGGGCCAACGTCCTGACTTTC,CASRKSSGANVLTF
NA,20,TRBV4-1,TRBJ2-2,TRBD2,TGCGCCAGCAGCCAAGTCGGACTAGCGGGGGGCCCGGGTCTCACCGGGGAGCTGTTTTTT,CASSQVGLAGGPGLTGELFF
few,12,TRBV2,TRBJ1-1,NA,TGTGCCAGCAGTCGGGGCTACACTGAAGCTTTCTTT,CASSRGYTEAFF
NA,12,TRBV30,TRBJ1-2,NA,TGTGCCTGGATTTTAACGGACTATGGCTACACCTTC,CAWILTDYGYTF
NA,14,TRBV27,TRBJ2-7,TRBD2,TGTGCCAGCCGCCAACTAGCGGGAGGAGACGAGCAGTACTTC,CASRQLAGGDEQYF
NA,13,TRBV11-2,TRBJ2-7,TRBD2,TGTGCCAGCAGCTTAGATCAGCGGGGGAAGCAGTACTTC,CASSLDQRGKQYF
few,15,TRBV9,TRBJ1-4,NA,TGTGCCAGCAGCGGAGTGGGCCGGCGCGATGGAAAACTGTTTTTT,CASSGVGRRDGKLFF
few,13,TRBV29-1,TRBJ2-7,NA,TGCAGCGTTGTTCACGGGGCTGATCTCGGGCAGTACTTC,CSVVHGADLGQYF
NA,14,TRBV6-5,TRBJ2-7,NA,TGTGCCAGCAGTTACAAGACAGGATCCTACGAGCAGTACTTC,CASSYKTGSYEQYF
NA,13,TRBV30,TRBJ1-5,TRBD1,TGTGCCTGGGGGGACAGGGCCAGCCAGCCCCAGCATTTT,CAWGDRASQPQHF
NA,14,TRBV11-2,TRBJ1-2,NA,TGTGCCAGCAGCTTGTCTAACACACCCTATGGCTACACCTTC,CASSLSNTPYGYTF
NA,17,TRBV4-1,TRBJ2-7,TRBD2,TGCGCCAGCAGCCAAGAATGGGCTAGCGGGAGTTGGTACGAGCAGTACTTC,CASSQEWASGSWYEQYF
NA,12,TRBV6-1,TRBJ1-2,NA,TGTGCCAGCAGTGGAATTGGGGGTGGCTACACCTTC,CASSGIGGGYTF
few,14,TRBV7-9,TRBJ2-7,NA,TGTGCCAGCAGCTTAGGACAGGCTTACTACGAGCAGTACTTC,CASSLGQAYYEQYF
NA,11,TRBV28,TRBJ2-5,NA,TGTGCCAGCAGTTTACGAGAGACCCAGTACTTC,CASSLRETQYF
NA,15,TRBV4-1,TRBJ2-1,TRBD1,TGCGCCAGCAGCCGCGGACAGGGGGACTACAATGAGCAGTTCTTC,CASSRGQGDYNEQFF
NA,18,TRBV4-1,TRBJ1-5,NA,TGCGCCAGCAGCCCTAACCTTTTCGGTATGGGAACTGATCAGCCCCAGCATTTT,CASSPNLFGMGTDQPQHF
few,16,TRBV6-1,TRBJ2-2,NA,TGTGCCAGCAGTGGCGGGACGGGGGGCCGCCCCGGGGAGCTGTTTTTT,CASSGGTGGRPGELFF
few,14,TRBV6-1,TRBJ2-7,TRBD1,TGTGCCAGCAACTTGGACAGGGCTTCCTACGAGCAGTACTTC,CASNLDRASYEQYF
NA,18,TRBV14,TRBJ2-6,TRBD1,TGTGCCAGCAGCCCTGGGACAGGGGCATCGTCTGGGGCCAACGTCCTGACTTTC,CASSPGTGASSGANVLTF
NA,14,TRBV5-1,TRBJ2-6,NA,TGCGCCAGCAATTATGAACCTGGGGCCAACGTCCTGACTTTC,CASNYEPGANVLTF
NA,15,TRBV5-1,TRBJ2-3,TRBD1,TGCGCCAGCAGCTTGGCAGGACAGGGCACAGATACGCAGTATTTT,CASSLAGQGTDTQYF
few,14,TRBV9,TRBJ1-2,NA,TGTGCCAGCAGCGGAGCCTCGGGGCTCTATGGCTACACCTTC,CASSGASGLYGYTF
NA,14,TRBV6-1,TRBJ1-1,NA,TGTGCCAGCGCTACAAGGAGGGGGGACACTGAAGCTTTCTTT,CASATRRGDTEAFF
few,13,TRBV7-9,TRBJ1-1,TRBD1,TGTGCCAGCAGTACAAACAGGGGCACTGAAGCTTTCTTT,CASSTNRGTEAFF
NA,14,TRBV27,TRBJ2-3,NA,TGTGCTAGCCCCGGACCTTTAATCACAGATACGCAGTATTTT,CASPGPLITDTQYF
NA,13,TRBV29-1,TRBJ2-7,TRBD1,TGCAGCGTCGGGGACAGGGGGCTGGGCGAGCAGTACTTC,CSVGDRGLGEQYF
NA,14,TRBV13,TRBJ2-7,TRBD2,TGTGCCAGCAGCGTGAGCGGGGGGGCCTACGAGCAGTACTTC,CASSVSGGAYEQYF
NA,14,TRBV30,TRBJ2-3,TRBD2,TGTGCCTGGGGGCGGGAGGGTAGAGGAGATACGCAGTATTTT,CAWGREGRGDTQYF
NA,13,TRBV30,TRBJ1-4,TRBD1,TGTGCCTGGACCTGGACAGGGGGTGAAAAACTGTTTTTT,CAWTWTGGEKLFF
NA,12,TRBV7-9,TRBJ2-1,NA,TGTGCCAGCAGCCGTTCAGACAATGAGCAGTTCTTC,CASSRSDNEQFF